These 19 T cell receptor beta chains were sequenced from one sample in a study of T cell responses to AZD1222 COVID-19 vaccine (dated by TCRdb to about 2021). The time point label, as the study defines it: about 28 days (+/-7) after the second vaccine dose. Libraries were constructed by the immunoSEQ multiplex PCR assay. TCRdb limited this immuneACCESS table to in-frame rearrangements with V and J called. A share of clones is missing; checked studies link under half to unresolved V genes, and the rest is unexplained. For this sample the table gives roughly 99,000 clones, of which about 89% were detected only once. The ten largest account for about 8.3% of the sample. The sample consisted of peripheral blood, taken 28 days after the second AZD1222 dose. These receptors all come from an adult who received the AZD1222 COVID-19 vaccine.

The rearrangement links TRBV9 to TRBJ2-7, with 10 bases fitting TRBD1. CDR1 is SGDLS and CDR2 is YYNGEE in the germline V gene. This CDR3 contains 15 residues. Trimming cost V 4 bases and J 5 bases; bases outside gene matches: 9. CDR3 DNA: TGTGCCAGCAGCCGAACGACAGGGGGCAAGGACGAGCAGTACTTC. Its translation: CASSRTTGGKDEQYF.

V usage is TRBV24-1 and J usage is TRBJ2-5; D is unresolved. Germline values: CDR1 KGHDR, CDR2 SFDVKD. The ends were cut back, 3 bases at V and 7 bases at J, with 20 bases in the middle. The CDR3 covers 16 residues. CDR3 in DNA: TGTGCCACCAGTGATCGCACAAATTCGACCTGGGGGACCCAGTACTTC. It specifies CATSDRTNSTWGTQYF.

The genes are TRBV5-1 and TRBJ2-3; D may be TRBD1 (6 bases). Trimming left V 3 bases short and J 1 base short, with 18 bases between. The CDR3 runs to 17 residues. Germline assignment: CDR1 SGHRS and CDR2 YFSETQ. The chain's CDR3 is CASSSGDSGHGTDTQYF. CDR3 nucleotides: TGCGCCAGCAGCTCAGGAGACTCGGGACACGGCACAGATACGCAGTATTTT.

The chain employs TRBV4-3 and TRBJ1-2, with TRBD1 as a possible D gene (5 bases). The CDR3 runs 16 residues. V gave up 0 bases and J gave up 4 bases, with 15 bases separating them. Germline V gives CDR1 LGHNA, CDR2 YSLEER. CDR3 region: CASSQDAEGRAYGYTF. The CDR3 DNA is TGCGCCAGCAGCCAAGACGCGGAGGGGAGGGCCTATGGCTACACCTTC.

This chain connects TRBV28 to TRBJ1-6; TRBD1 might be the D (5 bases). The germline gives CDR1 MDHEN, CDR2 SYDVKM. The germline V and J ends were trimmed by 5 bases and 10 bases, with 21 bases remaining between them. CDR3 length: 16 residues. The chain's CDR3 is CASSLRVGSVSSPLHF. As DNA, the CDR3 is TGTGCCAGCAGTCTCAGGGTCGGGTCAGTGAGCTCACCCCTCCACTTT.

This rearrangement joins TRBV13 to TRBJ2-5; 12 bases agree with TRBD2. The V segment lost 5 bases and the J segment 2 bases; nucleotides outside the gene matches: 6. The CDR3 runs to 16 residues. Germline-derived CDR1 and CDR2 are PRHDT and FYEKMQ (reference sequence). CDR3 nucleotides: TGTGCCAGCAGCCTTTCGGGACTAGCGGGTCAAGAGACCCAGTACTTC. Its protein is CASSLSGLAGQETQYF.

CDR3 coding DNA: TGCGCCAGCAGCTCAGGGGTCGGAGGCACAGATACGCAGTATTTT. As protein: CASSSGVGGTDTQYF. This rearrangement joins TRBV5-1 to TRBJ2-3; TRBD1 is a possible D gene (6 bases). CDR3 length: 15 amino acids. Looked up from germline, CDR1 is SGHRS and CDR2 is YFSETQ. With 3 bases removed from V and 1 base from J, the gap between germline ends came to 12 bases.

The chain uses TRBV9 and TRBJ2-3; the match to TRBD2 covers 16 bases. This CDR3 has 17 amino acids. Germline-derived CDR1 and CDR2 are SGDLS and YYNGEE. The trim removed 2 bases at V and 6 bases at J, leaving 6 bases unmatched. The CDR3 DNA is TGTGCCAGCAGCGTGGGACTAGCGGGAGGGCCATTTGATACGCAGTATTTT. Translating it yields CASSVGLAGGPFDTQYF.

The chain links TRBV27 to TRBJ2-7; TRBD1 matches at 12 bases. The CDR3 has 16 residues. Losses at the gene ends were 6 bases for V and 5 bases for J; bases not matched to a gene: 11. Germline lookup yields CDR1 MNHEY and CDR2 SMNVEV (reference sequence). CDR3 DNA: TGTGCCAGCAGCACCGTCGGGGGACAGGGGGCCCACGAGCAGTACTTC. This gives the protein CASSTVGGQGAHEQYF.

The CDR3 is CASSVAGASYNEQFF. The CDR3 DNA is TGTGCCAGCAGTGTAGCGGGGGCTTCCTACAATGAGCAGTTCTTC. This chain joins TRBV6-1 and TRBJ2-1, with 9 bases matching TRBD2. The germline V gene encodes CDR1 MNHNS and CDR2 SASEGT. V dropped 4 bases and J dropped 1; count of bases not matched to a gene: 2. The CDR3 is made up of 15 amino acids.

In this sample, this clone turned up a few times. The chain recombines TRBV2 with TRBJ1-2; 7 nucleotides match TRBD1. CDR1 is SNHLY, CDR2 FYNNEI, per germline. The V and J ends lost 5 bases and 8 bases, in that order; junction bases with no gene match: 11. This CDR3 has 14 amino acids. The CDR3 reads CASSSGTATRGYTF. The CDR3 DNA sequence: TGTGCCAGCAGTTCCGGGACAGCCACAAGAGGCTACACCTTC. Full variable domain (missing parts from reference TRBV2 and TRBJ1-2): EPEVTQTPSHQVTQMGQEVILRCVPISNHLYFYWYRQILGQKVEFLVSFYNNEISEKSEIFDDQFSVERPDGSNFTLKIRSTKLEDSAMYFCASSSGTATRGYTFGSGTRLTVV.

The genes are TRBV4-3 and TRBJ2-2; 7 nucleotides align to TRBD2. The CDR3 is 17 amino acids. Germline-derived CDR1 and CDR2 are LGHNA and YSLEER. Losses at the gene ends were 1 base for V and 0 bases for J; bases not matched to a gene: 5. The CDR3 is CASSQAFRGANTGELFF. The DNA for the CDR3 is TGCGCCAGCAGCCAAGCCTTCCGGGGGGCGAACACCGGGGAGCTGTTTTTT.

The rearrangement joins TRBV5-1 to TRBJ1-5; TRBD1 aligns across 7 bases. This CDR3 spans 14 amino acids. CDR1 is SGHRS, CDR2 YFSETQ, per germline. After removal of 4 bases from V and 10 bases from J, the junction contained 11 bases not matched to a gene. In DNA form, the CDR3 reads TGCGCCAGCAGCCTGGGGGACAGTAAGGATCCCCAGCATTTT. This translates into CASSLGDSKDPQHF.

The CDR3 region has the DNA TGCGCCAGCAGCAGACTAGCGGGCGGGGCCGGGGAGCTGTTTTTT. Its protein is CASSRLAGGAGELFF. The chain carries TRBV5-1 and TRBJ2-2, with 10 bases fitting TRBD2. V trimming: 4 bases; J trimming: 6 bases; junction bases outside the gene matches: 6. Germline CDR1 is SGHRS and CDR2 is YFSETQ. This CDR3 region has 15 residues.

The chain joins TRBV19 to TRBJ1-2, with D unresolved. Germline CDR1 is LNHDA and CDR2 is SQIVND (reference sequence). V was clipped by 5 bases and J by 0 bases, with 13 bases between them. The CDR3 has 15 amino acids. CDR3 loop: CASSELAVANYGYTF. DNA of the CDR3: TGTGCCAGTAGTGAGCTGGCGGTCGCTAACTATGGCTACACCTTC.

A single count supports this clone. The J gene is TRBJ2-1, the V gene TRBV9, with D perhaps TRBD1 (6 bases). Germline V gives CDR1 SGDLS, CDR2 YYNGEE. V was trimmed by 4 bases and J by 5 bases, leaving 13 bases between them. CDR3 size: 14 residues. CDR3 nucleotide sequence: TGTGCCAGCAGCTTGCTCGACAGGAACAATGAGCAGTTCTTC. Protein sequence: CASSLLDRNNEQFF.

The gene calls are TRBV11-2 and TRBJ1-3, with a weak D call TRBD1 (6 bases). The germline CDR1 and CDR2 sequences are SGHAT and FQNNGV. V was shortened by 1 base and J by 0 bases, with 10 bases between the two germline ends. The CDR3 sequence is 16 residues long. For the CDR3, the DNA is TGTGCCAGCAGCTTAGGGATAGGGGGCTCTGGAAACACCATATATTTT. Translating gives CASSLGIGGSGNTIYF.

This chain joins TRBV7-2 and TRBJ1-1; possible D gene TRBD1, 6 bases. The CDR3 has 14 amino acids. Germline CDR1 reads SGHTA; CDR2 reads FQGNSA. With 3 bases removed from V and 3 bases from J, the gap between germline ends came to 11 bases. CDR3 DNA: TGTGCCAGCAGCTTTAGGGGGGCCTACACTGAAGCTTTCTTT. This gives the protein CASSFRGAYTEAFF.

The CDR3 DNA is TGTGCCAGCAGTTTACGGGAATTCAAGGACAGGGCCACCGGGGAGCTGTTTTTT. Its translation is CASSLREFKDRATGELFF. This chain uses TRBV28 with TRBJ2-2, with TRBD1 identical over 8 bases. CDR1 MDHEN and CDR2 SYDVKM come from the germline V gene. The CDR3 has 18 residues. The ends lost 2 bases at V and 4 bases at J; junction bases unmatched: 12.